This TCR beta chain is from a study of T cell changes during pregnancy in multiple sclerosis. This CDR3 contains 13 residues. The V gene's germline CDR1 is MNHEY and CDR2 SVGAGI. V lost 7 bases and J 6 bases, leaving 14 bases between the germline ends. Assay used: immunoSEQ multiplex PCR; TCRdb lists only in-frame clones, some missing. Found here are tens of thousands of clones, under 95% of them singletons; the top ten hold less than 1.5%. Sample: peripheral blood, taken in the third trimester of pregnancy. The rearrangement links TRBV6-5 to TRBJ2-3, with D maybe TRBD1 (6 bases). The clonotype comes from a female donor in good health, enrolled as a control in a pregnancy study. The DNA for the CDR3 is TGTGCCAGCAATGGGGGCGCGTTGGATACGCAGTATTTT. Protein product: CASNGGALDTQYF.